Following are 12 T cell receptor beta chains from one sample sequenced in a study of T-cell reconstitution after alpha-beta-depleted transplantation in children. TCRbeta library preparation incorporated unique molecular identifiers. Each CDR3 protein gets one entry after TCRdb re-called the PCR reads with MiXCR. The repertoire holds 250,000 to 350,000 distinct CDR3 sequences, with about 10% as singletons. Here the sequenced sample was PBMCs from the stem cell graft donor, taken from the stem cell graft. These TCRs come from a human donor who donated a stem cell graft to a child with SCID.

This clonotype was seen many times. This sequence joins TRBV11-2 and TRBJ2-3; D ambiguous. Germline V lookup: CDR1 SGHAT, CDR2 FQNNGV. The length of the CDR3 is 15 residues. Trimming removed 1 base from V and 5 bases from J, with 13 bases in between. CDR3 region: CASSLVVGSGDTQYF. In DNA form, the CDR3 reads TGTGCCAGCAGCTTAGTTGTGGGTTCGGGAGATACGCAGTATTTT.

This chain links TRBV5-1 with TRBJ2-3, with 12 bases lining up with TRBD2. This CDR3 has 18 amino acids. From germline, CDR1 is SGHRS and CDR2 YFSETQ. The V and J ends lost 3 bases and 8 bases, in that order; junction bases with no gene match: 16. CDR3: CASSSQKPWTSGVGTQYF. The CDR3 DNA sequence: TGCGCCAGCAGCTCTCAGAAACCCTGGACTAGCGGGGTGGGTACGCAGTATTTT.

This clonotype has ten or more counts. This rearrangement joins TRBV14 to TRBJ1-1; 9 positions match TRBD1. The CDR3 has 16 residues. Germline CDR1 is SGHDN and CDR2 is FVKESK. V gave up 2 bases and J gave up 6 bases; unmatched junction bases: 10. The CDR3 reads CASSQLPTGGGAEAFF. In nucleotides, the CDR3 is TGTGCCAGCAGCCAACTCCCGACAGGGGGAGGGGCTGAAGCTTTCTTT.

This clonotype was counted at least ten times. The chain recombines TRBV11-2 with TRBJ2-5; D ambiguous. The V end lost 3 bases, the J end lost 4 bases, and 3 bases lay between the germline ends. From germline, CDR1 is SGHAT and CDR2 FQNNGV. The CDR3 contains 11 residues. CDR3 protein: CASSLTETQYF. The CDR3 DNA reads TGTGCCAGCAGCTTGACAGAGACCCAGTACTTC.

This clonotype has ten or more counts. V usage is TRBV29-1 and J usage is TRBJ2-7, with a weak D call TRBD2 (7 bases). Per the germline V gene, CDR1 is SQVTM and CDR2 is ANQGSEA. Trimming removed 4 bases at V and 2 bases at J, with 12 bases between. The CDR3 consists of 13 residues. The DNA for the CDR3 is TGCAGCGTTGGGGCGGGGGCAACCTACGAGCAGTACTTC. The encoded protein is CSVGAGATYEQYF.

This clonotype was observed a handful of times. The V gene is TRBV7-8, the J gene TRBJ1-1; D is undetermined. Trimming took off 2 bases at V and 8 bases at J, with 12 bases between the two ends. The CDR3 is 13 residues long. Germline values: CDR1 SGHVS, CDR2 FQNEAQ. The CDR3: CASSLSGYREAFF. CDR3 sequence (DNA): TGTGCCAGCAGCTTATCGGGGTACCGAGAAGCTTTCTTT. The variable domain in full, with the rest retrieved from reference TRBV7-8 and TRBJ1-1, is GAGVSQSPRYKVAKRGQDVALRCDPISGHVSLFWYQQALGQGPEFLTYFQNEAQLDKSGLPSDRFFAERPEGSVSTLKIQRTQQEDSAVYLCASSLSGYREAFFGQGTRLTVV.

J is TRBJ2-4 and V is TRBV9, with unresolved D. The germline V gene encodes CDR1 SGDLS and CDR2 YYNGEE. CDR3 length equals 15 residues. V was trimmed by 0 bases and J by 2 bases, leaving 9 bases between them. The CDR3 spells CASSVADGPKNIQYF. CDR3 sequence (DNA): TGTGCCAGCAGCGTAGCAGATGGGCCCAAAAACATTCAGTACTTC.

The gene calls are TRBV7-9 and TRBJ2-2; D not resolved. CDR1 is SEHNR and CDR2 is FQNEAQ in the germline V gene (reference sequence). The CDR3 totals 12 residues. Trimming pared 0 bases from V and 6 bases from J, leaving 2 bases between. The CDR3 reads CASSLASGELFF. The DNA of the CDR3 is TGTGCCAGCAGCTTAGCGTCCGGGGAGCTGTTTTTT.

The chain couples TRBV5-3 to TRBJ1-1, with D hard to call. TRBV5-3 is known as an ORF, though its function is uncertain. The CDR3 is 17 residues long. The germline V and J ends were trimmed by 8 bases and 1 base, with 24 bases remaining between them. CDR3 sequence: CASYYGGTARSNTEAFF. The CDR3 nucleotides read TGTGCCAGCTACTACGGCGGCACCGCACGATCGAACACTGAAGCTTTCTTT.

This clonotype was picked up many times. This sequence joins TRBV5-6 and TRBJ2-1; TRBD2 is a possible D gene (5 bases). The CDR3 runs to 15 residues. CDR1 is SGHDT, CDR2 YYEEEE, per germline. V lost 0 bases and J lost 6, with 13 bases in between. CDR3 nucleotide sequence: TGTGCCAGCAGCTTGGTGAGGGCTCCCCGCAATGAGCAGTTCTTC. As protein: CASSLVRAPRNEQFF.

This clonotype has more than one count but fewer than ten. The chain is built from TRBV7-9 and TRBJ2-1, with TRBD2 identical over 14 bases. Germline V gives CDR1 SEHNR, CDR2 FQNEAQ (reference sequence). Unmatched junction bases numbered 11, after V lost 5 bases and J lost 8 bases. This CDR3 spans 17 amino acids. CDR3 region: CASSRGLAGGLFDEQFF. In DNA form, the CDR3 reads TGTGCCAGCAGCCGAGGACTAGCGGGGGGACTATTCGATGAGCAGTTCTTC.

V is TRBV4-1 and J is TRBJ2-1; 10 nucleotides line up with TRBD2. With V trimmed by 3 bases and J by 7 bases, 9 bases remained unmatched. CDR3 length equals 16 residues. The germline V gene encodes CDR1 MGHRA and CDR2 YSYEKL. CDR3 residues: CASSQLSGGALNEQFF. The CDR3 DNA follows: TGCGCCAGCAGCCAGCTCAGCGGGGGGGCCTTAAATGAGCAGTTCTTC.